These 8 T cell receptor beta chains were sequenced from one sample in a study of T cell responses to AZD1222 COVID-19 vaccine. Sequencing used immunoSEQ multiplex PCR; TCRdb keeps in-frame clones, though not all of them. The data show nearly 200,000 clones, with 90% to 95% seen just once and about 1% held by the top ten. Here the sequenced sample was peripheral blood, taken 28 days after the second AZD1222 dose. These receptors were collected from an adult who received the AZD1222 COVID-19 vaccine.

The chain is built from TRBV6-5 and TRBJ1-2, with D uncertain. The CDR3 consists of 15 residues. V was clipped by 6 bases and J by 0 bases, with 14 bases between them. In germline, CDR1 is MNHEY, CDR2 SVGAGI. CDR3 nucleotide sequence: TGTGCCAGCAGCTTTGAGGACGGAACTAACTATGGCTACACCTTC. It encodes CASSFEDGTNYGYTF.

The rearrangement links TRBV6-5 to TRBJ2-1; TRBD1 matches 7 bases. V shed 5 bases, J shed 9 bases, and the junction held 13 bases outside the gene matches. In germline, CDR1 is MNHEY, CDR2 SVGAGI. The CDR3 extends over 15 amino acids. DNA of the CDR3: TGTGCCAGCAGTAGCCGACAGGGATGGGTAGGTGAGCAGTTCTTC. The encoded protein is CASSSRQGWVGEQFF.

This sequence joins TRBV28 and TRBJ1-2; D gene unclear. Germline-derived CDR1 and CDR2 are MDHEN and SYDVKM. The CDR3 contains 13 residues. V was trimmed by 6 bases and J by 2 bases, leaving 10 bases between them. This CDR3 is CASRSPLNYGYTF. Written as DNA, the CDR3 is TGTGCCAGCAGGTCTCCACTGAACTATGGCTACACCTTC.

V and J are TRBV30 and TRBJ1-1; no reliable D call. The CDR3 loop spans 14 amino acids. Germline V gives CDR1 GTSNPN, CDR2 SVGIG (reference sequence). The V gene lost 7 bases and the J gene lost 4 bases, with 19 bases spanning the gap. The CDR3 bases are TGTGCCTCGAGCATCGAAAGTGTTCTCACTGAAGCTTTCTTT. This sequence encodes CASSIESVLTEAFF. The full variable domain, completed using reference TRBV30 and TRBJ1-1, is SQTIHQWPATLVQPVGSPLSLECTVEGTSNPNLYWYRQAAGRGLQLLFYSVGIGQISSEVPQNLSASRPQDRQFILSSKKLLLSDSGFYLCASSIESVLTEAFFGQGTRLTVV.

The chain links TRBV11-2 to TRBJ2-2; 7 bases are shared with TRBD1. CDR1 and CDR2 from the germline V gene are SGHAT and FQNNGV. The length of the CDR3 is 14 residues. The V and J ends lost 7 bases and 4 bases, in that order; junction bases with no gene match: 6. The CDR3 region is CASTGTAITGELFF. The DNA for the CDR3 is TGTGCCAGCACCGGGACAGCGATCACCGGGGAGCTGTTTTTT.

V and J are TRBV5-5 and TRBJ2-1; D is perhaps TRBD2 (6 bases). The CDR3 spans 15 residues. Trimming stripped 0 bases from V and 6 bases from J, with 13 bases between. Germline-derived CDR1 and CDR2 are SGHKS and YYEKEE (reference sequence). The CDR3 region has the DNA TGTGCCAGCAGCTTGGCCCGGGGGTTGGTCAATGAGCAGTTCTTC. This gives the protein CASSLARGLVNEQFF.

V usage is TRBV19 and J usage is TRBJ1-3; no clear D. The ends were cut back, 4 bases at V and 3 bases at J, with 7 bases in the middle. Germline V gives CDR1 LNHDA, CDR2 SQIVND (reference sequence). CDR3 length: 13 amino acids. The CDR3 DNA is TGTGCCAGTAGTACGCTCCTTGGAAACACCATATATTTT. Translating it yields CASSTLLGNTIYF.

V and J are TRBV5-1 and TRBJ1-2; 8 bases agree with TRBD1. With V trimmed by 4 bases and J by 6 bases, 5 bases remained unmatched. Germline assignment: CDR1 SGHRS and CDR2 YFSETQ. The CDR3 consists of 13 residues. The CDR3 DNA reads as TGCGCCAGCAGCCCCGGACAGGGAAATGGCTACACCTTC. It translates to CASSPGQGNGYTF.